These 27 T cell receptor beta chains came from one sample sequenced in a study of blood T cells in healthy people across ages. Primers used in a second PCR of about 6 to 11 cycles were a sample-barcoded 5' primer and a J-beta primer mix. One entry per CDR3 protein results from TCRdb running MiXCR on the 5' RACE reads. The sample includes 800,000 to 950,000 distinct CDR3 sequences, around 36% of them seen just once. Sequencing input: blood. Receptors originate from a man between 18 and 29 years old in good health.

This clonotype was seen many times. This rearrangement joins TRBV5-5 to TRBJ1-5, with 7 bases identical to TRBD1. Germline CDR1 is SGHKS and CDR2 is YYEKEE (reference sequence). This CDR3 comprises 15 residues. Trimming removed 0 bases from V and 3 bases from J; junction bases left unmatched: 3. CDR3 sequence (DNA): TGTGCCAGCAGCTTGGCAGGGGGACCCAATCAGCCCCAGCATTTT. This gives the protein CASSLAGGPNQPQHF.

To note about this clonotype: This may stem from a read error, because a much larger clone lies one nucleotide away. This chain joins TRBV20-1 and TRBJ2-5, with D tentatively TRBD1 (7 bases). CDR3 length equals 14 residues. Germline lookup yields CDR1 DFQATT and CDR2 SNEGSKA (reference sequence). The CDR3 here is CSAANRGLQEAQYF. CDR3 coding DNA: TGCAGTGCTGCCAACAGGGGACTCCAAGAGGCCCAGTACTTC.

The chain uses TRBV7-9 and TRBJ2-5; possibly TRBD2 for D (6 bases). Germline-derived CDR1 and CDR2 are SEHNR and FQNEAQ (reference sequence). With 5 bases removed from V and 9 bases from J, the gap between germline ends came to 10 bases. The CDR3 covers 11 residues. DNA of the CDR3: TGTGCCAGCAGCAAAGGGGAGGCCCAGTACTTC. Translation gives CASSKGEAQYF.

The chain employs TRBV15 and TRBJ2-7; unclear D gene. The CDR3 contains 14 residues. The germline V gene has CDR1 LNHNV and CDR2 YYDKDF (reference sequence). Trimming removed 1 base from V and 7 bases from J, with 14 bases in between. The CDR3, as DNA: TGTGCCACCAGCAGAGGACGGACCAGTCTTGAGCAGTACTTC. Residues: CATSRGRTSLEQYF.

This clonotype is a singleton in its sample. The chain has TRBV5-1 and TRBJ2-1, with 8 bases fitting TRBD1. The CDR3 runs 15 residues. Germline V gives CDR1 SGHRS, CDR2 YFSETQ. V dropped 4 bases and J dropped 5; count of bases not matched to a gene: 8. CDR3 loop: CASSPGQGPHNEQFF. The CDR3 DNA sequence: TGCGCCAGCAGCCCAGGACAGGGCCCCCACAATGAGCAGTTCTTC.

The chain carries TRBV7-2 and TRBJ2-2, with D possibly matching TRBD2 (6 bases). Germline V CDR1 and CDR2: SGHTA, FQGNSA. V was clipped by 4 bases and J by 4 bases, with 16 bases between them. The CDR3 runs to 16 residues. CDR3 DNA sequence: TGTGCCAGCAGCTCCTCCGCTAGCGTGCCCACCGGGGAGCTGTTTTTT. This sequence encodes CASSSSASVPTGELFF.

This clonotype came up a few times. This chain links TRBV28 with TRBJ1-2, with D tentatively TRBD1 (6 bases). Germline CDR1 and CDR2: MDHEN and SYDVKM. Trimming shortened V by 1 base and J by 9 bases, and 12 bases separated the two germline ends. The CDR3 runs to 13 residues. This CDR3 is CASSLYTGMSYTF. In DNA form, the CDR3 reads TGTGCCAGCAGTTTATATACAGGGATGAGCTACACCTTC.

The chain is built from TRBV4-2 and TRBJ1-2, with D possibly TRBD1 on 5 matching bases. Trimming took off 0 bases at V and 6 bases at J, with 20 bases between the two ends. Germline CDR1 and CDR2: LGHNA and YNFKEQ. The CDR3 has 17 residues. The CDR3 sequence is CASSQDPSGPKGNGYTF. The CDR3 DNA is TGTGCCAGCAGCCAAGACCCGTCCGGCCCTAAGGGGAATGGCTACACCTTC.

This clonotype has at least ten counts. The chain has TRBV7-2 and TRBJ2-1; 8 positions agree with TRBD2. CDR3 length: 14 residues. V lost 3 bases and J lost 9; bases outside the gene matches: 7. Germline V gene data show CDR1 as SGHTA and CDR2 as FQGNSA. CDR3 sequence (DNA): TGTGCCAGCAGCTTTCCCCATAGCGGGGCTGAGCAGTTCTTC. Encoded protein: CASSFPHSGAEQFF.

There are many counts of this clonotype. The chain is built from TRBV20-1 and TRBJ1-5; 10 nucleotides match TRBD1. In germline, CDR1 is DFQATT, CDR2 SNEGSKA (reference sequence). This CDR3 contains 15 residues. V lost 2 bases to trimming and J lost 6 bases; unmatched junction nucleotides: 7. CDR3 amino acids: CSARSGGQGGQPQHF. CDR3 nucleotide sequence: TGCAGTGCTAGATCAGGAGGACAGGGGGGTCAGCCCCAGCATTTT.

In the case of this clonotype: Just one base apart from a much larger clone, this may be a read error. The V gene is TRBV6-1, the J gene TRBJ2-5; 10 bases are a match to TRBD2. V lost 5 bases to trimming and J lost 11 bases; unmatched junction nucleotides: 17. The CDR3 is made up of 16 amino acids. Germline V CDR1 and CDR2: MNHNS, SASEGT. The CDR3 coding sequence is TGTGCCAGCAGTACTTCTAGCGGGGGTGCCTACAATGAGCAGTACTTC. Amino acid sequence: CASSTSSGGAYNEQYF.

The rearrangement joins TRBV3-1 to TRBJ2-3; tentatively, D is TRBD2 (6 bases). Deletions cut 3 bases from V and 0 bases from J, with 16 bases between. Germline CDR1 and CDR2: LGHDT and YNNKEL (reference sequence). The CDR3 consists of 17 residues. The CDR3, as DNA: TGTGCCAGCAGCCAGTCAGAGGGACTCTGGAGCACAGATACGCAGTATTTT. As protein: CASSQSEGLWSTDTQYF.

As regards this clonotype: A read error may account for a junction end that differs from germline. The chain combines TRBV7-3 with TRBJ2-7; D ambiguous. CDR1 SGHTA and CDR2 FQGTGA come from the germline V gene. The CDR3 spans 13 residues. The CDR3 spells CASSVTKQTEQYF. The CDR3 nucleotides are TGTGCCAGCAGCGTAACGAAACAGACAGAGCAGTACTTC. Using reference TRBV7-3 and TRBJ2-7 for the parts outside the CDR3, the full variable domain is GAGVSQTPSNKVTEKGKYVELRCDPISGHTALYWYRQSLGQGPEFLIYFQGTGAADDSGLPNDRFFAVRPEGSVSTLKIQRTERGDSAVYLCASSVTKQTEQYFGPGTRLTVT.

This clonotype came up many times. V gene TRBV29-1 combines with J gene TRBJ2-5, with unresolved D. The CDR3 spans 11 residues. Germline V gives CDR1 SQVTM, CDR2 ANQGSEA. V lost 7 bases and J lost 5, with 11 bases in between. The CDR3 loop is CSAGSRETQYF. CDR3 bases: TGCAGCGCTGGAAGTAGGGAGACCCAGTACTTC.

The chain employs TRBV29-1 and TRBJ1-2; a possible D gene is TRBD1 (5 bases). CDR3 length equals 13 residues. V was cut by 3 bases and J by 3 bases, with 11 bases left in between. Germline V gene sequence: CDR1 SQVTM, CDR2 ANQGSEA. The CDR3 coding sequence is TGCAGCGTTGAGGTGACAGCCGACTATGGCTACACCTTC. Amino acids: CSVEVTADYGYTF.

This clonotype was seen a handful of times. This sequence joins TRBV5-6 and TRBJ2-5, with 7 bases that match TRBD1. This CDR3 has 14 amino acids. Germline lookup yields CDR1 SGHDT and CDR2 YYEEEE. With 4 bases clipped from V and 1 base from J, the junction kept 4 bases outside the gene matches. CDR3 in amino acids: CASSHTGAQETQYF. In nucleotides, the CDR3 is TGTGCCAGCAGCCACACAGGGGCCCAAGAGACCCAGTACTTC.

The V call is TRBV14, the J call TRBJ1-6, with a possible D match to TRBD1 (5 bases). CDR3 size: 16 residues. With 3 bases removed from V and 7 bases from J, the gap between germline ends came to 16 bases. Per germline, CDR1 SGHDN and CDR2 FVKESK. CDR3: CASSHREERTNSPLHF. In DNA form, the CDR3 reads TGTGCCAGCAGCCACAGGGAAGAAAGGACAAATTCACCCCTCCACTTT.

The CDR3 nucleotides are TGTGCCAGCAGCCCCCGGTTAGGCGATGGCACAGATACGCAGTATTTT. It yields the protein CASSPRLGDGTDTQYF. V is TRBV7-9 and J is TRBJ2-3; D uncertain. Germline values: CDR1 SEHNR, CDR2 FQNEAQ (reference sequence). The CDR3 has 16 amino acids. V was trimmed by 5 bases and J by 1 base, leaving 16 bases between them. Full variable domain (outside the CDR3, taken from reference TRBV7-9 and TRBJ2-3): DTGVSQNPRHKITKRGQNVTFRCDPISEHNRLYWYRQTLGQGPEFLTYFQNEAQLEKSRLLSDRFSAERPKGSFSTLEIQRTEQGDSAMYLCASSPRLGDGTDTQYFGPGTRLTVL.

Regarding this clonotype: A much more abundant neighbour one base away suggests this may be a read error. V gene TRBV18 combines with J gene TRBJ2-3; TRBD1 matches at 7 bases. CDR1 and CDR2 from the germline V gene are KGHSH and LQKENI. This CDR3 has 15 residues. CDR3 amino acids: CASSPPDTGTATQYF. In nucleotides, the CDR3 is TGTGCCAGCTCACCACCGGATACAGGGACAGCTACGCAGTATTTT.

This clonotype was observed many times. The chain combines TRBV12-3 or TRBV12-4 with TRBJ2-5, with D perhaps TRBD2 (5 bases). V was trimmed by 2 bases and J by 9 bases, leaving 16 bases between them. This CDR3 is 14 amino acids long. In DNA, the CDR3 is TGTGCCAGCAGTTTAAGAATCTCCACCGGGGCCCAGTACTTC. It specifies CASSLRISTGAQYF.

This clonotype came up many times. The rearrangement links TRBV12-3 or TRBV12-4 to TRBJ2-7; 8 bases agree with TRBD2. The trim removed 5 bases at V and 2 bases at J, leaving 5 bases unmatched. This CDR3 region has 14 residues. Here the CDR3 reads CASSPSGLAYEQYF. In DNA form, the CDR3 reads TGTGCCAGCAGTCCCTCGGGACTAGCCTACGAGCAGTACTTC.

The table lists this clonotype with a few counts. The V and J genes are TRBV12-3 or TRBV12-4 and TRBJ2-3; 13 bases are a match to TRBD2. Unmatched junction bases numbered 7, after V lost 2 bases and J lost 2 bases. The length of the CDR3 is 18 residues. The CDR3 sequence: CASSLMTSGGISTDTQYF. DNA for the CDR3: TGTGCCAGCAGTTTAATGACTAGCGGGGGGATTTCCACAGATACGCAGTATTTT.

This clonotype was picked up a small number of times. V usage is TRBV15 and J usage is TRBJ1-1, with D hard to call. CDR3 size: 14 residues. Trimming pared 0 bases from V and 5 bases from J, leaving 10 bases between. The germline V gene encodes CDR1 LNHNV and CDR2 YYDKDF (reference sequence). The CDR3 loop reads CATSRDLMETEAFF. CDR3 coding DNA: TGTGCCACCAGCAGAGATTTAATGGAGACTGAAGCTTTCTTT.

This chain uses TRBV9 with TRBJ2-1; D is uncertain. The ends were cut back, 3 bases at V and 7 bases at J, with 11 bases in the middle. The CDR3 consists of 13 residues. Per germline, CDR1 SGDLS and CDR2 YYNGEE. CDR3 DNA sequence: TGTGCCAGCAGCGGAAAGCACGGGAATGAGCAGTTCTTC. This gives the protein CASSGKHGNEQFF. Looking up the rest from reference TRBV9 and TRBJ2-1 gives the full variable domain: DSGVTQTPKHLITATGQRVTLRCSPRSGDLSVYWYQQSLDQGLQFLIQYYNGEERAKGNILERFSAQQFPDLHSELNLSSLELGDSALYFCASSGKHGNEQFFGPGTRLTVL.

This clonotype occurred a few times. The DNA of the CDR3 is TGTGCCAGCAGTGAGCGGGGGAGGGAAAACATTCAGTACTTC. Residues: CASSERGRENIQYF. The V gene is TRBV6-1, the J gene TRBJ2-4, with 7 bases lining up with TRBD2. CDR1 is MNHNS and CDR2 is SASEGT in the germline V gene. This CDR3 spans 14 amino acids. Trimming took 3 bases from V and 5 from J; bases not matched to a gene: 4.

V usage is TRBV5-1 and J usage is TRBJ2-7; weak D call: TRBD2 (6 bases). Germline CDR1 and CDR2: SGHRS and YFSETQ. The CDR3 has 15 amino acids. The V end lost 3 bases, the J end lost 7 bases, and 20 bases lay between the germline ends. The CDR3 here is CASSSNPGLYNEQYF. The CDR3 bases are TGCGCCAGCAGCTCCAACCCGGGACTTTACAATGAGCAGTACTTC.

The gene calls are TRBV4-2 and TRBJ2-4, with 8 bases matching TRBD1. The J call could be wrong; TRBJ2-7 is a better fit for the DNA end. Looked up from germline, CDR1 is LGHNA and CDR2 is YNFKEQ. CDR3 length: 14 amino acids. The CDR3 DNA is TGTGCCAGCAGCCCCTCCGCAGGGGGCGACGAGCAGTACTTC. Amino acid sequence: CASSPSAGGDEQYF.